The sequence of this T cell receptor (beta chain) was determined in a study of OX40 agonist ivuxolimab in advanced cancers. For the study at large: Ivuxolimab was administered intravenously to patients at 0.01 to 10 mg/kg every 2 weeks. Having had anti-PD-1, anti-PD-L1 or anti-CTLA-4 therapy before was allowed, and under 50% had some.

Germline CDR1 reads SGHDT; CDR2 reads YYEEEE. The CDR3 loop spans 14 amino acids. Trimming removed 2 bases from V and 4 bases from J; junction bases left unmatched: 5. TCRdb's copy holds only in-frame clones and misses some; the assay was immunoSEQ multiplex PCR. The sample lists some 130,000 clones; less than 95% were seen once. Material: CD4+ or CD8+ T cells sorted from blood, obtained in a trial of the OX40 agonist ivuxolimab. This sequence was found in an adult with an advanced solid tumor such as melanoma, head and neck, liver or kidney cancer. The J gene is TRBJ1-2, the V gene TRBV5-6; the match to TRBD1 covers 7 bases. This CDR3 is CASSFRGQSYGYTF. DNA of the CDR3: TGTGCCAGCAGCTTTAGGGGGCAAAGCTATGGCTACACCTTC. Full variable domain (rest looked up from reference TRBV5-6 and TRBJ1-2): DAGVTQSPTHLIKTRGQQVTLRCSPKSGHDTVSWYQQALGQGPQFIFQYYEEEERQRGNFPDRFSGHQFPNYSSELNVNALLLGDSALYLCASSFRGQSYGYTFGSGTRLTVV.